Each of the 23 T cell receptor beta chains below was sequenced from the same sample in a study of blood T cell repertoires in COVID-19. The data were produced by immunoSEQ multiplex PCR, yet TCRdb's version contains in-frame clones alone and is incomplete. Among 90,000 to 120,000 clones listed, approximately 62% were seen once. The material sequenced was peripheral blood. Source of these receptors: an elderly man with acute or convalescent COVID-19.

This chain uses TRBV5-1 with TRBJ1-1, with 9 bases matching TRBD1. Trimming at V came to 3 bases and at J to 1 base, leaving 7 bases not matched to a gene. The CDR3 has 16 amino acids. CDR1 is SGHRS, CDR2 YFSETQ, per germline. CDR3 in amino acids: CASSSPGTGSNTEAFF. The CDR3, as DNA: TGCGCCAGCAGCTCTCCGGGGACAGGGTCGAACACTGAAGCTTTCTTT.

This clone was found many times. The chain uses TRBV29-1 and TRBJ1-2, with 10 bases identical to TRBD1. The V segment lost 2 bases and the J segment 2 bases; nucleotides outside the gene matches: 2. This CDR3 comprises 14 residues. Per the germline V gene, CDR1 is SQVTM and CDR2 is ANQGSEA. Here the CDR3 DNA reads TGCAGCGTTGAAACGGGACAGGGGAACTATGGCTACACCTTC. Translated: CSVETGQGNYGYTF.

The CDR3 region has the DNA TGTGCCAGCAGCTCGCTCCAGGGGTATAGCAATCAGCCCCAGCATTTT. This encodes CASSSLQGYSNQPQHF. The chain combines TRBV7-8 with TRBJ1-5, with D possibly being TRBD1 (6 bases). Germline values: CDR1 SGHVS, CDR2 FQNEAQ. This CDR3 has 16 amino acids. Trimming removed 4 bases at V and 0 bases at J, with 13 bases between.

J is TRBJ2-2 and V is TRBV28, with D possibly matching TRBD2 (5 bases). The CDR3 sequence is 13 residues long. V was pared by 7 bases and J by 3 bases, with 9 bases between. Germline V gene sequence: CDR1 MDHEN, CDR2 SYDVKM. The CDR3 sequence is CASIGLYTGELFF. Written as DNA, the CDR3 is TGTGCCAGCATCGGACTTTACACCGGGGAGCTGTTTTTT.

The rearrangement links TRBV27 to TRBJ1-6, with 10 bases aligning to TRBD1. The CDR3 covers 15 residues. Looked up from germline, CDR1 is MNHEY and CDR2 is SMNVEV (reference sequence). The ends lost 1 base at V and 10 bases at J; junction bases unmatched: 4. The CDR3 bases are TGTGCCAGCAGTTTATGGGGGACAGGGGAATCACCCCTCCACTTT. It encodes CASSLWGTGESPLHF.

The genes are TRBV7-9 and TRBJ1-1; the D is unclear. The germline V gene has CDR1 SEHNR and CDR2 FQNEAQ (reference sequence). The CDR3 length is 15 residues. Deletions cut 0 bases from V and 2 bases from J, with 10 bases between. CDR3 region: CASSLASRLNTEAFF. CDR3 coding DNA: TGTGCCAGCAGCTTAGCGTCCAGACTAAACACTGAAGCTTTCTTT.

The rearrangement uses TRBV28 and TRBJ1-4; TRBD1 matches 9 bases. The V and J ends lost 5 bases and 7 bases, in that order; junction bases with no gene match: 5. The CDR3 sequence is 14 residues long. Germline lookup yields CDR1 MDHEN and CDR2 SYDVKM. The CDR3 sequence is CASSLQGASEKLFF. The CDR3 DNA follows: TGTGCCAGCAGTCTACAGGGGGCGAGTGAAAAACTGTTTTTT.

The chain has TRBV12-3 or TRBV12-4 and TRBJ2-7; D may be TRBD2 (6 bases). V dropped 2 bases and J dropped 7 bases, with 12 bases sitting between them. This CDR3 spans 13 amino acids. The CDR3 loop is CASSLRDFLEQYF. The CDR3 DNA follows: TGTGCCAGCAGTTTAAGGGACTTCTTGGAGCAGTACTTC.

The genes are TRBV5-1 and TRBJ2-2; D is uncertain. CDR1 SGHRS and CDR2 YFSETQ come from the germline V gene. The V and J ends lost 1 base and 4 bases respectively, with 11 bases between them. This CDR3 comprises 15 residues. In DNA form, the CDR3 reads TGCGCCAGCAGCTTGTCTGGCGCAGGCACCGGGGAGCTGTTTTTT. It yields the protein CASSLSGAGTGELFF. The full variable domain, its missing parts supplied by reference TRBV5-1 and TRBJ2-2, is KAGVTQTPRYLIKTRGQQVTLSCSPISGHRSVSWYQQTPGQGLQFLFEYFSETQRNKGNFPGRFSGRQFSNSRSEMNVSTLELGDSALYLCASSLSGAGTGELFFGEGSRLTVL.

DNA for the CDR3: TGTGCCATCAGTGAGTCGAGAGGTCAGACTGAAGCTTTCTTT. As protein: CAISESRGQTEAFF. This chain joins TRBV10-3 and TRBJ1-1; D unresolved. V gave up 0 bases and J gave up 5 bases, with 10 bases separating them. There are 14 residues in the CDR3. The germline gives CDR1 ENHRY, CDR2 SYGVKD.

This chain joins TRBV18 and TRBJ2-6; TRBD2 agrees at 14 bases. The germline V gene encodes CDR1 KGHSH and CDR2 LQKENI. V lost 3 bases, J lost 0 bases, and 7 bases stayed unmatched. This CDR3 has 20 amino acids. CDR3 DNA sequence: TGTGCCAGCTCACCCTGGGGACTAGCGGGAGCAGTCTCTGGGGCCAACGTCCTGACTTTC. Translation gives CASSPWGLAGAVSGANVLTF. Drawing the rest from reference TRBV18 and TRBJ2-6, the complete variable domain is NAGVMQNPRHLVRRRGQEARLRCSPMKGHSHVYWYRQLPEEGLKFMVYLQKENIIDESGMPKERFSAEFPKEGPSILRIQQVVRGDSAAYFCASSPWGLAGAVSGANVLTFGAGSRLTVL.

The J gene is TRBJ2-1, the V gene TRBV3-1 (or the pseudogene TRBV3-2); 9 bases are shared with TRBD2. The CDR3 runs to 17 residues. V gave up 0 bases and J gave up 9 bases; unmatched junction bases: 12. Germline CDR1 is LGHDT and CDR2 is YNNKEL (reference sequence). CDR3 amino acids: CASSQDGLVAGVGEQFF. DNA of the CDR3: TGTGCCAGCAGCCAAGATGGTTTGGTAGCGGGAGTAGGTGAGCAGTTCTTC.

This chain joins TRBV6-2 or TRBV6-3 and TRBJ2-7; 8 bases line up with TRBD2. Looked up from germline, CDR1 is MNHEY and CDR2 is SVGEGT. With V trimmed by 0 bases and J by 0 bases, 1 base remained unmatched. This CDR3 is 15 amino acids long. The CDR3: CASSYSGTSSYEQYF. The CDR3 DNA is TGTGCCAGCAGTTACTCCGGGACTAGCTCCTACGAGCAGTACTTC.

The chain employs TRBV5-1 and TRBJ2-2, with TRBD1 as a possible D gene (5 bases). V was trimmed by 3 bases and J by 6 bases, leaving 12 bases between them. The CDR3 sequence is 14 residues long. The V gene's germline CDR1 is SGHRS and CDR2 YFSETQ. The CDR3 nucleotides read TGCGCCAGCAGCTCCCGCCCAGGGTCCGGGGAGCTGTTTTTT. Translation gives CASSSRPGSGELFF.

J is TRBJ2-2 and V is TRBV18, with D perhaps TRBD1 (6 bases). The CDR3 extends over 14 amino acids. Germline V gene lookup returns CDR1 KGHSH and CDR2 LQKENI. V was shortened by 5 bases and J by 4 bases, with 11 bases between the two germline ends. CDR3 region: CASSATRGTGELFF. The CDR3 DNA reads TGTGCCAGCTCAGCTACCAGGGGCACCGGGGAGCTGTTTTTT.

V is TRBV2 and J is TRBJ2-7, with a possible D match to TRBD1 (5 bases). V was trimmed by 11 bases and J by 0 bases, leaving 14 bases between them. From germline, CDR1 is SNHLY and CDR2 FYNNEI. CDR3 length: 13 residues. The CDR3 nucleotides read TGTGCCCGGTCCCCAGGGAACTCCTACGAGCAGTACTTC. Protein sequence: CARSPGNSYEQYF.

This clone occurred many times. CDR3 DNA: TGTGCCACCAGTGGCGACAGGGGGCGTTACGCTGGGGCCAACGTCCTGACTTTC. It specifies CATSGDRGRYAGANVLTF. The chain couples TRBV24-1 to TRBJ2-6; TRBD1 matches at 10 bases. CDR3 length equals 18 residues. The germline V gene encodes CDR1 KGHDR and CDR2 SFDVKD. Trimming took 5 bases from V and 2 from J; bases not matched to a gene: 8.

CDR3 DNA: TGTGCCAGCAGCCGGGACAGGGTATACGAGCAGTACTTC. It specifies CASSRDRVYEQYF. The gene calls are TRBV28 and TRBJ2-7, with 9 bases lining up with TRBD1. This CDR3 spans 13 amino acids. The J segment lost 4 bases and the V segment lost 6 bases, leaving 4 bases of the junction unmatched. Germline assignment: CDR1 MDHEN and CDR2 SYDVKM.

The chain employs TRBV7-2 and TRBJ2-5; 7 bases fit TRBD1. CDR3 size: 16 residues. V trimming: 5 bases; J trimming: 3 bases; junction bases outside the gene matches: 12. Germline V lookup: CDR1 SGHTA, CDR2 FQGNSA. The CDR3 sequence: CASSPASGTVKETQYF. CDR3 bases: TGTGCCAGCAGCCCCGCCTCCGGGACAGTGAAAGAGACCCAGTACTTC.

The chain joins TRBV3-1 (or the pseudogene TRBV3-2) to TRBJ1-1, with D perhaps TRBD1 (6 bases). Germline CDR1 reads LGHDT; CDR2 reads YNNKEL (reference sequence). V was shortened by 0 bases and J by 3 bases, with 17 bases between the two germline ends. This CDR3 has 17 amino acids. This chain's CDR3 is CASSQDAGASRDTEAFF. The CDR3 coding sequence is TGTGCCAGCAGCCAAGATGCAGGGGCCTCTAGGGACACTGAAGCTTTCTTT.

The V and J genes are TRBV28 and TRBJ2-1; TRBD1 might be the D (6 bases). The V gene lost 5 bases and the J gene lost 5 bases, with 16 bases spanning the gap. In germline, CDR1 is MDHEN, CDR2 SYDVKM. The CDR3 length is 15 residues. The CDR3 region is CASSRQGKANNEQFF. CDR3 in DNA: TGTGCCAGCAGTCGGCAGGGGAAAGCGAACAATGAGCAGTTCTTC. Variable domain in full (rest from reference TRBV28 and TRBJ2-1): DVKVTQSSRYLVKRTGEKVFLECVQDMDHENMFWYRQDPGLGLRLIYFSYDVKMKEKGDIPEGYSVSREKKERFSLILESASTNQTSMYLCASSRQGKANNEQFFGPGTRLTVL.

This rearrangement joins TRBV5-6 to TRBJ2-7; the D is unclear. The CDR3 has 13 amino acids. Trimming took off 3 bases at V and 4 bases at J, with 11 bases between the two ends. The V gene's germline CDR1 is SGHDT and CDR2 YYEEEE. CDR3 in amino acids: CASSWISSYEQYF. Here the CDR3 DNA reads TGTGCCAGCAGCTGGATTAGCAGTTACGAGCAGTACTTC.

This clone came up a few times. This sequence joins TRBV3-1 (or the pseudogene TRBV3-2) and TRBJ2-2; tentatively, D is TRBD1 (8 bases). The CDR3 extends over 15 amino acids. The V end lost 3 bases, the J end lost 3 bases, and 11 bases lay between the germline ends. CDR1 and CDR2 from the germline V gene are LGHDT and YNNKEL (reference sequence). CDR3 residues: CASSHTGGDTGELFF. The CDR3 nucleotides are TGTGCCAGCAGCCACACAGGGGGGGACACCGGGGAGCTGTTTTTT.